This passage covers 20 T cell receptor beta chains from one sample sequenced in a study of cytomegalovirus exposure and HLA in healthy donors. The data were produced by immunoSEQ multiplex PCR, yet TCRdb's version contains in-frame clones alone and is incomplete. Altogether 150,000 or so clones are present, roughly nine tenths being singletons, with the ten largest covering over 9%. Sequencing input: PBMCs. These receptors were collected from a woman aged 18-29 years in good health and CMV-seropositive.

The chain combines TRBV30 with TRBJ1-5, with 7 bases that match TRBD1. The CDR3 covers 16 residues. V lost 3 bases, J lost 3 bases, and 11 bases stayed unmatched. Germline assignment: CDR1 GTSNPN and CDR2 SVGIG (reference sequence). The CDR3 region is CAWSAGRQGHNQPQHF. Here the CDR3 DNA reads TGTGCCTGGAGCGCAGGCCGACAGGGACACAATCAGCCCCAGCATTTT.

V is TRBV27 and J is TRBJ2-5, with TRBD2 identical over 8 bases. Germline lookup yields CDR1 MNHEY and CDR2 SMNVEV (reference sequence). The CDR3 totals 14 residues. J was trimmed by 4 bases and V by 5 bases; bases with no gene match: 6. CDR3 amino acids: CASSPGLVTETQYF. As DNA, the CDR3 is TGTGCCAGCAGTCCGGGACTAGTTACAGAGACCCAGTACTTC.

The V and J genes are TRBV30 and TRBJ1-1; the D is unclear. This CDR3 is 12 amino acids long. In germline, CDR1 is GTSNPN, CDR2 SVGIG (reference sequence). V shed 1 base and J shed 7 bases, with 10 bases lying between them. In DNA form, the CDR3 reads TGTGCCTGGAGTGCCCCACAGCTTGAAGCTTTCTTT. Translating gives CAWSAPQLEAFF.

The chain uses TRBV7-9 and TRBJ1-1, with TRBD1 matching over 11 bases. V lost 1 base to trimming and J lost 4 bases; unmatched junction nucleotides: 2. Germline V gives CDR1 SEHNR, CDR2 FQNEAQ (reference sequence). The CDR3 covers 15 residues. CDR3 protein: CASSLVGTGGTEAFF. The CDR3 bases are TGTGCCAGCAGCTTAGTAGGGACAGGGGGCACTGAAGCTTTCTTT.

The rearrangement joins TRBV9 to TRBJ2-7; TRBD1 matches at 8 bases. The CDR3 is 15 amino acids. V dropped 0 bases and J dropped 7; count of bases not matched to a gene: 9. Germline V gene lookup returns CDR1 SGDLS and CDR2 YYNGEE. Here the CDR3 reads CASSVGGQGAGEQYF. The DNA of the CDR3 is TGTGCCAGCAGCGTAGGAGGGCAGGGGGCGGGAGAGCAGTACTTC.

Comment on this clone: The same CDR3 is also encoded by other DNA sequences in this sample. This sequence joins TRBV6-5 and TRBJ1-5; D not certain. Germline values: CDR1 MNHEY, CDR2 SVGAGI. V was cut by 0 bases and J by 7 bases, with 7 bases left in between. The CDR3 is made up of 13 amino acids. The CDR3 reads CASSYSTGQPQHF. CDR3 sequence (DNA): TGTGCCAGCAGTTACTCGACGGGGCAGCCCCAGCATTTT.

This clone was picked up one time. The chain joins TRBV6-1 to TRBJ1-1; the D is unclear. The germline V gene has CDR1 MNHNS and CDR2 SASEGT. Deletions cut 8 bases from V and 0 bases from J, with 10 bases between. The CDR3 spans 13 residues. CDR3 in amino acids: CASQADLNTEAFF. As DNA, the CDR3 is TGTGCCAGCCAGGCTGATTTGAACACTGAAGCTTTCTTT.

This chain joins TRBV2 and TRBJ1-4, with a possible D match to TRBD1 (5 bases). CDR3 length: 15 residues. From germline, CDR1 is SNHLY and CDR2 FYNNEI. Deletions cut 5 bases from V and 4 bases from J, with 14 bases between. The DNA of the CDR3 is TGTGCCAGCAGTTGGACGGGGGGAAATAATGAAAAACTGTTTTTT. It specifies CASSWTGGNNEKLFF. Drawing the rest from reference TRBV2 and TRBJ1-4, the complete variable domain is EPEVTQTPSHQVTQMGQEVILRCVPISNHLYFYWYRQILGQKVEFLVSFYNNEISEKSEIFDDQFSVERPDGSNFTLKIRSTKLEDSAMYFCASSWTGGNNEKLFFGSGTQLSVL.

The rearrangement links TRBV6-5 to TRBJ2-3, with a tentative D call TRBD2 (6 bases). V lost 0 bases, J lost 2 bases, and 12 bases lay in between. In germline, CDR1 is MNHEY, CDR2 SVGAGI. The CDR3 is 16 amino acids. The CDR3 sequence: CASSYSKWGDTDTQYF. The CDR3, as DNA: TGTGCCAGCAGTTACTCGAAGTGGGGGGACACAGATACGCAGTATTTT.

CDR3 loop: CASRRGHNYEQYF. DNA of the CDR3: TGTGCCAGCAGGAGGGGACATAACTACGAGCAGTACTTC. This chain connects TRBV6-5 to TRBJ2-7; weak D call: TRBD1 (6 bases). V was trimmed by 6 bases and J by 3 bases, leaving 12 bases between them. The germline gives CDR1 MNHEY, CDR2 SVGAGI. This CDR3 has 13 residues.

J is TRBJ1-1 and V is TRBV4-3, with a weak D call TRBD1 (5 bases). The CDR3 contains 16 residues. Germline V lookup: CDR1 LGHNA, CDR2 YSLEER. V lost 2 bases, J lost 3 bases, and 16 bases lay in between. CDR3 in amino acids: CASSQLSGKGYTEAFF. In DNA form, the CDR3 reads TGCGCCAGCAGCCAACTGTCAGGGAAGGGGTACACTGAAGCTTTCTTT.

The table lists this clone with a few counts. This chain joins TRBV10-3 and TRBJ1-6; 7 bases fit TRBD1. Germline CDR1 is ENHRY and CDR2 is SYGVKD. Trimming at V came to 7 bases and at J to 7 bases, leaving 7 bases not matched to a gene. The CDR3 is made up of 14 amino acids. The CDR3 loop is CAINPTGPNSPLHF. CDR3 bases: TGTGCCATCAACCCGACAGGGCCCAATTCACCCCTCCACTTT.

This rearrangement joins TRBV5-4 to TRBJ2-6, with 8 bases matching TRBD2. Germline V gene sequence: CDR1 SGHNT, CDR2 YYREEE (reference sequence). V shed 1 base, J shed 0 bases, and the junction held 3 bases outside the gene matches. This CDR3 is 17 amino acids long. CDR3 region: CASSLIAGRSGANVLTF. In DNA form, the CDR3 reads TGTGCCAGCAGCTTGATAGCGGGGCGCTCTGGGGCCAACGTCCTGACTTTC.

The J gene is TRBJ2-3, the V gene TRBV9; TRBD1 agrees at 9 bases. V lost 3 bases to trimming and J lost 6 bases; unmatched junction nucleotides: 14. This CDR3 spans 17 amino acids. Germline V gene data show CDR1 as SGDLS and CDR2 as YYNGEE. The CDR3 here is CASSAPKRDRGMDTQYF. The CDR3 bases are TGTGCCAGCAGCGCCCCGAAGAGAGACAGGGGGATGGATACGCAGTATTTT.

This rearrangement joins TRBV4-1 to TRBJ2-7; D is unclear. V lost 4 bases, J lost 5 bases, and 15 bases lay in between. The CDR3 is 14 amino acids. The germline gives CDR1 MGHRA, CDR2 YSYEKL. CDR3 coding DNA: TGCGCCAGCAGCCGCGTATTGGCTCGGGACGAGCAGTACTTC. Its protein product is CASSRVLARDEQYF.

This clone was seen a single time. CDR3 residues: CASSVGTGGASYNEQFF. DNA for the CDR3: TGTGCCAGCAGCGTCGGCACCGGGGGGGCCTCCTACAATGAGCAGTTCTTC. This sequence joins TRBV9 and TRBJ2-1; 8 bases line up with TRBD2. V lost 2 bases, J lost 0 bases, and 7 bases stayed unmatched. The CDR3 sequence is 17 residues long. The V gene's germline CDR1 is SGDLS and CDR2 YYNGEE.

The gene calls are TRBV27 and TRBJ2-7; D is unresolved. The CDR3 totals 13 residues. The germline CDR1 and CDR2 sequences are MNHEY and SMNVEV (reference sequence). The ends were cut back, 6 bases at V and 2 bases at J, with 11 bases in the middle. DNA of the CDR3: TGTGCCAGCAGCCCGACACCGGCCTACGAGCAGTACTTC. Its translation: CASSPTPAYEQYF.

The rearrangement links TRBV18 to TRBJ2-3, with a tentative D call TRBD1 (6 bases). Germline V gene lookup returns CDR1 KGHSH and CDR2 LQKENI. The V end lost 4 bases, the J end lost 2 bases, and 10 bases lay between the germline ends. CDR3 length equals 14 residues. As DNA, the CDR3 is TGTGCCAGCTCACTACGGGACATCACAGATACGCAGTATTTT. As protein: CASSLRDITDTQYF.

CDR3 sequence reads: CSARLDYGYTF. For the CDR3, the DNA is TGCAGTGCTAGATTAGACTATGGCTACACCTTC. V is TRBV20-1 and J is TRBJ1-2; D remains unclear. The V gene lost 2 bases and the J gene lost 3 bases, with 4 bases spanning the gap. The length of the CDR3 is 11 residues. CDR1 DFQATT and CDR2 SNEGSKA come from the germline V gene (reference sequence).

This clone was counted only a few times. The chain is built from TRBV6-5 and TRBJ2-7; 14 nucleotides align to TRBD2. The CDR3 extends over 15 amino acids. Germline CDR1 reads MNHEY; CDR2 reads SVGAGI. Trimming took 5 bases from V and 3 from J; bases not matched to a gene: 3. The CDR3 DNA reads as TGTGCCAGCAGTCAGGGACTAGCGGGGGACTACGAGCAGTACTTC. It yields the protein CASSQGLAGDYEQYF.